This TCR beta chain appears in the sequencing data of a study of blood T cell repertoires in COVID-19. Study details: Collection of acute and convalescent COVID-19 samples took place in the United States, Italy and Spain. PBMCs, B-cell-depleted T cells, or T cells provided the cDNA or gDNA that made up the material.

CDR1 is MNHEY and CDR2 is SVGAGI in the germline V gene. V was cut by 6 bases and J by 7 bases, with 18 bases left in between. This CDR3 has 15 amino acids. Original methodology: By means of reference gene primer amplification, nucleated cell counts were estimated. The assay was immunoSEQ multiplex PCR, and TCRdb's table has in-frame clones only and misses some. The V and J calls and the clone size are those of that table, but D and trimming were determined from the DNA. The data hold around 30,000 clones, with under 95% observed a single time. The TCR originated in a man between 65 and 85 years old with active or convalescent COVID-19. The sequenced sample was peripheral blood. The V and J genes are TRBV6-5 and TRBJ2-2; D perhaps matches TRBD1 (7 bases). CDR3 amino acids: CASSQGVWGGGELFF. In DNA form, the CDR3 reads TGTGCCAGCAGCCAGGGGGTCTGGGGAGGCGGGGAGCTGTTTTTT.